A selection of T cell receptor beta chains follows, all from one sample in a study of graft-versus-host responses after intestinal transplantation. Generated by immunoSEQ multiplex PCR, the TCRdb table keeps only in-frame clones and is missing some. This sample yields roughly 99,000 clones, of which around 93% are seen a single time; roughly 0.069% belongs to the top ten. The antigens of these receptors remain unknown. Here the sequenced sample was unstimulated CD8+ T cells sorted from spleen or lymph node cells, taken before transplant. The receptors here all came from a human donor who was the organ donor for an intestinal transplant. CDR3s include the opening cysteine and the closing phenylalanine or tryptophan. Not every row has a clone size; where given, it reads once, few, many or a size class.

V gene	clone size	J gene	CDR3 protein
TRBV2	-	TRBJ2-3	CASSAQDRFIDTQYF
TRBV7-9	-	TRBJ2-7	CASSLVDRENEQYF
TRBV27	-	TRBJ2-7	CASSAAGGGYYEQYF
TRBV5-1	-	TRBJ1-6	CASSHIGTVNNSPLHF
TRBV11-2	-	TRBJ2-1	CASPTPQRLATGEQFF
TRBV11-2	-	TRBJ1-2	CASSLGDRGWNYGYTF
TRBV5-1	-	TRBJ1-2	CASSLGQGWGYTF
TRBV5-6	-	TRBJ2-5	CASSGRDGGGKQETQYF
TRBV4-1	few	TRBJ2-7	CASSLGQGGGQYF
TRBV30	-	TRBJ1-2	CAWSAAGGALGYTF
TRBV10-2	once	TRBJ1-6	CASRRTTGSYNSPLHF
TRBV27	-	TRBJ1-5	CASSLSFRGNQPQHF
TRBV11-2	-	TRBJ2-2	CASSLLWQYTGELFF
TRBV7-9	-	TRBJ2-7	CASSSNKQGPYEQYF
TRBV11-2	-	TRBJ2-2	CASSLIQSGVITGELFF
TRBV13	-	TRBJ2-5	CASSPVDREGTQYF
TRBV14	-	TRBJ2-7	CASSHGSGAYEQYF
TRBV25-1	-	TRBJ1-1	CASSPTGTGTEAFF
TRBV19	-	TRBJ1-1	CASSILRDRGNPAFF
TRBV27	-	TRBJ2-1	CASSPGAGAINEQFF
TRBV5-4	-	TRBJ1-1	CASSLAAGLLKNTEAFF
TRBV29-1	-	TRBJ2-3	CSVRTSGRGTDTQYF
TRBV28	-	TRBJ2-7	CASSWGAAGGYEQYF
TRBV18	-	TRBJ1-3	CASSSKGPGNTIYF
TRBV7-9	-	TRBJ2-1	CASSDGAGGGAYEQFF
TRBV13	-	-	CASSLNRAEQYF
TRBV25-1	-	TRBJ2-2	CASSLGNTGELFF
TRBV9	-	-	CASSVGDSYEQYF
TRBV11-2	-	TRBJ1-4	CASSPWGKGGTNEKLFF
TRBV2	-	TRBJ1-1	CASSEEAGLFGGARNTEAFF
TRBV30	-	TRBJ1-3	CAWGRGSSGNTIYF
TRBV28	-	TRBJ2-7	CASSLTGTGPYEQYF